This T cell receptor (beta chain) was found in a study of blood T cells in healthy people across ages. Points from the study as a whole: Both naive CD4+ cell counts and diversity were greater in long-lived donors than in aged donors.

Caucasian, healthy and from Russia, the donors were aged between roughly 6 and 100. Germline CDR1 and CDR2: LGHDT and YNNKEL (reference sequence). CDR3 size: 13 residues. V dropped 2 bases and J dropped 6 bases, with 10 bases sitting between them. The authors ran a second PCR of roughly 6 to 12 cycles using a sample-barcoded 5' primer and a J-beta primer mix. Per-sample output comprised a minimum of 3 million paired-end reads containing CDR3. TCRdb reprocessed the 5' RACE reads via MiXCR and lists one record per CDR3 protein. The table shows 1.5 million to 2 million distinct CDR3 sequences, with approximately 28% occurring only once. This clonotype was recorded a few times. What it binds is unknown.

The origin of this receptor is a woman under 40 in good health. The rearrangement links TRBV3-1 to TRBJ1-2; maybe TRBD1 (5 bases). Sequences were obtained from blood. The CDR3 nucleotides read TGTGCCAGCAGCCAAAAAGGGGTTAATGGCTACACCTTC. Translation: CASSQKGVNGYTF. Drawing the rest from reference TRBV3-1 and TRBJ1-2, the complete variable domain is DTAVSQTPKYLVTQMGNDKSIKCEQNLGHDTMYWYKQDSKKFLKIMFSYNNKELIINETVPNRFSPKSPDKAHLNLHINSLELGDSAVYFCASSQKGVNGYTFGSGTRLTVV.